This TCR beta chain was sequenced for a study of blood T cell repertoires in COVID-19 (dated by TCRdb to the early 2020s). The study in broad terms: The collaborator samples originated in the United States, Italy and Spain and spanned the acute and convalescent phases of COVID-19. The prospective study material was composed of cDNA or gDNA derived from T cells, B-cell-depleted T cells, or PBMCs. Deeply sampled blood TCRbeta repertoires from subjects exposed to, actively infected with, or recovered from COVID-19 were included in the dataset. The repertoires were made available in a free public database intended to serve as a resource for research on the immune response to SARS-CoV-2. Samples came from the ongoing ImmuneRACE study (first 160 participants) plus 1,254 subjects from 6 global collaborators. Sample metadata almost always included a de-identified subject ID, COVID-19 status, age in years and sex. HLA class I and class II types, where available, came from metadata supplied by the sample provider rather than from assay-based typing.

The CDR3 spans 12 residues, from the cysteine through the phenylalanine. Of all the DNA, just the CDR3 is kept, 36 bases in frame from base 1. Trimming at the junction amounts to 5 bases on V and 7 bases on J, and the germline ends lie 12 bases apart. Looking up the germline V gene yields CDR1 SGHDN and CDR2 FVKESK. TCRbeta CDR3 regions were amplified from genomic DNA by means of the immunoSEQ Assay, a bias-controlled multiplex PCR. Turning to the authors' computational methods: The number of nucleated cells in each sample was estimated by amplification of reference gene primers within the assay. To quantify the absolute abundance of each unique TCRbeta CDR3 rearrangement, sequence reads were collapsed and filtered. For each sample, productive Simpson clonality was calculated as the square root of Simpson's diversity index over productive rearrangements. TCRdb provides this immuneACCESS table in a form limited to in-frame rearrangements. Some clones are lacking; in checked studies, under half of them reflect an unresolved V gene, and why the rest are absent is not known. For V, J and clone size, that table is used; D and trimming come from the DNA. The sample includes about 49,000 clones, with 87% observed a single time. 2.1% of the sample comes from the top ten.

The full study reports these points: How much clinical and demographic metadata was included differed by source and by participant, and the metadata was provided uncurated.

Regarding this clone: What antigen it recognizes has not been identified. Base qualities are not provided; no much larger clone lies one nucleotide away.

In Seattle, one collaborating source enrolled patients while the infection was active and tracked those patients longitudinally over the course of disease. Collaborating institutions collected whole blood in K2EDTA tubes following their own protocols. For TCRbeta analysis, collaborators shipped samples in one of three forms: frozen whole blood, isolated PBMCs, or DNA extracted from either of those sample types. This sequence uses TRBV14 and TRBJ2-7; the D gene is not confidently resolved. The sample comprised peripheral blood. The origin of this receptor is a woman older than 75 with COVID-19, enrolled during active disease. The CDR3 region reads CASSKQWWEQYF. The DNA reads TGTGCCAGCAGCAAGCAATGGTGGGAGCAGTACTTC.